A selection of T cell receptor beta chains follows, all from one sample in a study of human T cells and chemical hapten exposure. TCRdb reprocessed the RACE reads via MiXCR and lists one record per CDR3 protein. The table has about 160,000 distinct CDR3 sequences, 25% to 35% seen once. This specimen was whole blood, taken in connection with sensitization to the hapten diphenylcyclopropenone (DPC). The receptors here all came from a woman younger than 30 with alopecia areata. Some clones in this sample may be carry-over from other donors' samples. Both conserved end residues are part of each CDR3. A D gene is named only where the DNA matches it firmly. Only part of the rows carry a size: once, few, many, or a class if the clone is expanded.

clone size,J gene,D gene,V gene,CDR3 DNA,CDR3 protein
few,TRBJ1-5,TRBD1,TRBV20-1,TGCAGTGCAACCCTCCGGGACAGGGGCTATCGGCCCCAGCATTTT,CSATLRDRGYRPQHF
few,TRBJ2-7,.,TRBV29-1,TGCAGCGCCCTAAGAGGTGTACCCTCCTACGAGCAGTACTTC,CSALRGVPSYEQYF
few,TRBJ2-3,.,TRBV20-1,TGCAGTGCTAGAGCTCCCGGGAATACGCAGTATTTT,CSARAPGNTQYF
.,TRBJ2-3,TRBD2,TRBV6-2/TRBV6-3,TGTGCCAGCAGGCCAAGCGGGGATAGCACAGATACGCAGTATTTT,CASRPSGDSTDTQYF
.,TRBJ2-5,.,TRBV6-1,TGTGCCAGCGTCCCCGGTGTGATGGGGAGCCCCCCGTACCAAGAGACCCAGTACTTC,CASVPGVMGSPPYQETQYF
few,TRBJ1-6,.,TRBV27,TGTGCCAGCAGAAGCTCCTATAATTCACCCCTCCACTTT,CASRSSYNSPLHF
.,TRBJ1-1,.,TRBV7-2,TGTGCCAGCAGCCGGGGTCCTATGAACACTGAAGCTTTCTTT,CASSRGPMNTEAFF
few,TRBJ2-7,TRBD2,TRBV7-9,TGTGCCAGCAGCTTAGACGTTAGCGGGAGGGCCTCCCGCGAGCAGTACTTC,CASSLDVSGRASREQYF
.,TRBJ2-6,.,TRBV6-2/TRBV6-3,TGTGCCAGCAGTTTTGAGGCTGGGGCCAACGTCCTGACTTTC,CASSFEAGANVLTF
.,TRBJ2-7,.,TRBV20-1,TGCAGTGCGGGGAAGGGATACTTC,CSAGKGYF
.,TRBJ1-1,TRBD1,TRBV5-5,TGTGCCAGCTTACGGACAGGAGAAAACACTGAAGCTTTCTTT,CASLRTGENTEAFF
few,TRBJ1-1,TRBD1,TRBV11-2,TGTGCCAGCAGCCGGCGATGGACAGGCCATACAAACACTGAAGCTTTCTTT,CASSRRWTGHTNTEAFF
few,TRBJ2-1,TRBD2,TRBV4-2,TGTGCCAGCAGCCAATCGGGACTAGTATCCAATGAGCAGTTCTTC,CASSQSGLVSNEQFF
.,TRBJ1-2,.,TRBV20-1,TGCAGTGCTAGGAGTCCCGGGCTGTGGGGCTACACCTTC,CSARSPGLWGYTF
.,TRBJ1-1,.,TRBV12-3/TRBV12-4,TGTGCCAGCATCAAATACCCAGAAATTCGGGCTTTCTTT,CASIKYPEIRAFF
once,TRBJ1-2,.,TRBV2,TGTGCCAGCCGGGCTTCTTCGGGCGGCTACACCTTC,CASRASSGGYTF
.,TRBJ2-2,TRBD1,TRBV6-2/TRBV6-3,TGTGCCAGCAGTTTCGGACAGGGAAGTACCGGGGAGCTGTTTTTT,CASSFGQGSTGELFF
.,TRBJ1-1,.,TRBV20-1,TGCAGTGCTAGAAAGGGGTCTCCCAGTGGTTTCTTT,CSARKGSPSGFF
.,TRBJ1-5,.,TRBV10-2,TGCGCCAGCAGCCCGGGCGACAGGATGTATAGCAATCAGCCCCAGCATTTT,CASSPGDRMYSNQPQHF
.,TRBJ2-3,.,TRBV6-5,TGTGCCAGCCCCCCCCGAGGGGCAGCAGATACGCAGTATTTT,CASPPRGAADTQYF
few,TRBJ2-3,.,TRBV18,TGTGCCAGCTCACCAAACGGGACAAGCTACACAGATACGCAGTATTTT,CASSPNGTSYTDTQYF
few,TRBJ2-1,TRBD2,TRBV6-4,TGTGCCAGCAGTGACTCTGTGGGAGGGGACTACAATGAGCAGTTCTTC,CASSDSVGGDYNEQFF
many,TRBJ1-2,.,TRBV29-1,TGCAGCGTTGACCCAGCGAACTATGGCTACACCTTC,CSVDPANYGYTF
.,TRBJ2-1,TRBD2,TRBV20-1,TGCAGTGCTCCCACTAGCGGGTCTTACAATGAGCAGTTCTTC,CSAPTSGSYNEQFF
.,TRBJ1-3,.,TRBV10-3,TGTGCCATCAGTGAGTCCCCGAGCTCTGGAAACACCATATATTTT,CAISESPSSGNTIYF
.,TRBJ1-2,TRBD1,TRBV7-3,TGTGCCAGCAGTCCGGGGACAGGGACTAACTATGGCTACACCTTC,CASSPGTGTNYGYTF
once,TRBJ1-2,.,TRBV6-1,TGTGCCAGCAGAAGGAGGAGTGGTGGCTACACCTTC,CASRRRSGGYTF
.,TRBJ2-1,TRBD2,TRBV20-1,TGCAGTGCTGGCTTGGGCGGGGGATACAATGAGCAGTTCTTC,CSAGLGGGYNEQFF
.,TRBJ1-1,.,TRBV15,TGTGCCACCAGCAGAGCTGGATACACTGAAGCTTTCTTT,CATSRAGYTEAFF
few,TRBJ2-3,TRBD2,TRBV20-1,TGCAGTGCTAGAGCGGCAGGACTAGCGAACACAGATACGCAGTATTTT,CSARAAGLANTDTQYF
.,TRBJ2-4,TRBD2,TRBV30,TGTGCCTGGAGGACTAGCGGGAGGCAAAACATTCAGTACTTC,CAWRTSGRQNIQYF
.,TRBJ2-1,TRBD2,TRBV29-1,TGCAGCGCTGATAGCGGGAGGGCCTACAATGAGCAGTTCTTC,CSADSGRAYNEQFF
.,TRBJ2-3,.,TRBV20-1,TGCAGTGCTAGAGATAGGTGGAGCCCCTCACTCCCCGCAGATACGCAGTATTTT,CSARDRWSPSLPADTQYF
few,TRBJ2-3,.,TRBV2,TGTGCCAGCAGTGAATGGCTGGCGACAGATACGCAGTATTTT,CASSEWLATDTQYF
few,TRBJ2-6,TRBD2,TRBV7-3,TGTGCCAGCAGGGTTGGGGGGGCTGGGGCCAACGTCCTGACTTTC,CASRVGGAGANVLTF
.,TRBJ2-7,.,TRBV27,TGTGCCAGCAGTTCAGTCGCAGGGTCCTACGAGCAGTACTTC,CASSSVAGSYEQYF
few,TRBJ2-1,.,TRBV7-9,TGTGCCAGCAGCGGGGGGCCGTACAATGAGCAGTTCTTC,CASSGGPYNEQFF
.,TRBJ2-7,TRBD2,TRBV6-5,TGTGCCAGCAGTTACTCTAGCGGGGGGCCTGGCGAGCAGTACTTC,CASSYSSGGPGEQYF
few,TRBJ2-7,TRBD2,TRBV20-1,TGCAGTGCTTCTAGCGGGGGGACTTACGAGCAGTACTTC,CSASSGGTYEQYF
.,TRBJ1-2,.,TRBV4-1,TGCGCCAGCAGCGAGGGTTACTATGGCTACACCTTC,CASSEGYYGYTF
.,TRBJ2-1,TRBD2,TRBV27,TGTGCCAGCAGGCCGGGAGGGTCCTACAATGAGCAGTTCTTC,CASRPGGSYNEQFF
.,TRBJ1-2,.,TRBV27,TGTGCCAGCAGGGGCGGGAACTATGGCTACACCTTC,CASRGGNYGYTF
.,TRBJ2-7,.,TRBV2,TGTGCCAGCAGGGGCTTAGCCTACGAGCAGTACTTC,CASRGLAYEQYF
once,TRBJ2-3,.,TRBV18,TGTGCCAGCTCACCCGCGCGACTAGGAGGCACAGATACGCAGTATTTT,CASSPARLGGTDTQYF
.,TRBJ2-2,.,TRBV2,TGTGCCAGCAGTCGGGGGCCCGGGGAGCTGTTTTTT,CASSRGPGELFF
few,TRBJ2-1,.,TRBV7-2,TGTGCCAGCAGCTCAATAGGGCTTTACAATGAGCAGTTCTTC,CASSSIGLYNEQFF
few,TRBJ2-1,.,TRBV7-3,TGTGCCAGCAGCTTACCAGACCGGACCCCCCCGGGGAGCTCCTACAATGAGCAGTTCTTC,CASSLPDRTPPGSSYNEQFF
.,TRBJ2-3,TRBD2,TRBV7-2,TGTGCCAGCAGCCATGGACTAGCGGGGGGGCCAACGCAGTATTTT,CASSHGLAGGPTQYF
.,TRBJ2-3,.,TRBV29-1,TGCAGCGTTGAAGCCCCAGATACGCAGTATTTT,CSVEAPDTQYF
.,TRBJ2-7,TRBD2,TRBV2,TGTGCCAGCAACACGGGAGGGCCCTACGAGCAGTACTTC,CASNTGGPYEQYF
few,TRBJ1-5,.,TRBV20-1,TGCAGTGCTACCCACCAGTATAGCAATCAGCCCCAGCATTTT,CSATHQYSNQPQHF
.,TRBJ2-1,.,TRBV9,TGTGCCAGCAGCGTAGACCTAGCTCTTAATGAGCAGTTCTTC,CASSVDLALNEQFF
few,TRBJ1-6,.,TRBV21-1,TGTGCCAGCAGCACACCGACAGGGCCGGATAATTCACCCCTCCACTTT,CASSTPTGPDNSPLHF
.,TRBJ2-1,TRBD2,TRBV6-4,TGTGCCAGCAGTGCCATAGCGGGGGCGGACAATGAGCAGTTCTTC,CASSAIAGADNEQFF
few,TRBJ1-2,.,TRBV29-1,TGCAGCGTTGAAAAGGGGTATGGCTACACCTTC,CSVEKGYGYTF